The 16 T cell receptor beta chains below were found in one sample sequenced in a study of T cells after yellow fever vaccination. TCRdb analysed the 5' RACE reads with MiXCR anew, one entry per CDR3 protein. The table records 250,000 to 400,000 distinct CDR3 sequences, roughly 3.9% of them present only once. The sample in question was PBMCs, obtained 5 days after the yellow fever booster vaccination. The source of these receptors is a man younger than 35 who received the YFV17D yellow fever vaccine.

This clonotype came up many times. The chain combines TRBV5-5 with TRBJ2-5, with D perhaps given as TRBD1 or TRBD2 (5 bases each). The CDR3 consists of 15 residues. V was trimmed by 4 bases and J by 3 bases, leaving 16 bases between them. Germline assignment: CDR1 SGHKS and CDR2 YYEKEE (reference sequence). The CDR3 DNA reads TGTGCCAGCAGCCCCGGGGCACTGAGGAAAGAGACCCAGTACTTC. Translated: CASSPGALRKETQYF.

The chain employs TRBV3-1 and TRBJ1-2; D not certain. The germline V gene has CDR1 LGHDT and CDR2 YNNKEL (reference sequence). V was shortened by 4 bases and J by 8 bases, with 14 bases between the two germline ends. The CDR3 length is 13 residues. The CDR3 loop is CASSRLGLYGYTF. Here the CDR3 DNA reads TGTGCCAGCAGCCGCCTCGGGCTTTACGGCTACACCTTC. The whole variable domain, filled in from reference TRBV3-1 and TRBJ1-2, reads DTAVSQTPKYLVTQMGNDKSIKCEQNLGHDTMYWYKQDSKKFLKIMFSYNNKELIINETVPNRFSPKSPDKAHLNLHINSLELGDSAVYFCASSRLGLYGYTFGSGTRLTVV.

This clonotype was recorded many times. The CDR3 spells CSARDLAGVTDTQYF. Written as DNA, the CDR3 is TGCAGTGCTAGAGATCTAGCGGGGGTCACAGATACGCAGTATTTT. The chain couples TRBV20-1 to TRBJ2-3; 10 bases align to TRBD2. V lost 0 bases and J lost 2; bases outside the gene matches: 2. CDR1 and CDR2 from the germline V gene are DFQATT and SNEGSKA (reference sequence). The CDR3 runs 15 residues.

The table lists this clonotype with many counts. The V call is TRBV4-2, the J call TRBJ2-7; TRBD2 is a possible D gene (5 bases). Germline V gene lookup returns CDR1 LGHNA and CDR2 YNFKEQ. Deletions cut 0 bases from V and 2 bases from J, with 11 bases between. This CDR3 has 15 amino acids. The CDR3 sequence is CASSQDRGLTYEQYF. CDR3 DNA sequence: TGTGCCAGCAGCCAAGATCGGGGTCTAACCTACGAGCAGTACTTC.

This clonotype was seen repeatedly, ten times or more. The chain uses TRBV4-1 and TRBJ1-1; D unclear. CDR1 and CDR2 from the germline V gene are MGHRA and YSYEKL. This CDR3 has 13 residues. The germline V and J ends were trimmed by 5 bases and 6 bases, with 13 bases remaining between them. CDR3 in DNA: TGCGCCAGCAGCGCCGCTAATTCGCCTGAAGCTTTCTTT. It is translated as CASSAANSPEAFF.

This clonotype appeared a single time. The chain has TRBV5-4 and TRBJ2-3; D may be TRBD1 (6 bases). This CDR3 has 13 amino acids. Germline V lookup: CDR1 SGHNT, CDR2 YYREEE (reference sequence). Deletions cut 4 bases from V and 2 bases from J, with 8 bases between. CDR3 sequence reads: CASSRTDTDTQYF. CDR3 coding DNA: TGTGCCAGCAGCCGGACAGACACAGATACGCAGTATTTT.

This clonotype was seen more than once but under ten times. The rearrangement links TRBV7-3 to TRBJ2-6, with D maybe TRBD1 (5 bases). This CDR3 comprises 15 residues. The germline V and J ends were trimmed by 2 bases and 4 bases, with 9 bases remaining between them. Germline lookup yields CDR1 SGHTA and CDR2 FQGTGA. The CDR3 reads CASSLSGYGANVLTF. Written as DNA, the CDR3 is TGTGCCAGCAGCTTATCAGGGTACGGGGCCAACGTCCTGACTTTC.

This clonotype was recorded at least ten times. The chain employs TRBV6-2 or TRBV6-3 and TRBJ2-7, with 7 bases fitting TRBD1. Germline CDR1 reads MNHEY; CDR2 reads SVGEGT. This CDR3 contains 13 residues. The trim removed 8 bases at V and 7 bases at J, leaving 11 bases unmatched. CDR3 nucleotide sequence: TGTGCCAGCGTCCGACAGGGATCAGGGGAGCAGTACGTC. Amino acid sequence: CASVRQGSGEQYV.

This clonotype occurred many times. The chain couples TRBV20-1 to TRBJ2-5; 10 nucleotides line up with TRBD1. The germline V gene encodes CDR1 DFQATT and CDR2 SNEGSKA (reference sequence). The CDR3 length is 13 residues. The V gene end was trimmed by 5 bases and the J gene end by 4 bases; junction bases not matched to a gene: 4. This CDR3 is CSARDRGGETQYF. The DNA of the CDR3 is TGCAGTGCTCGGGACAGGGGAGGAGAGACCCAGTACTTC.

This clonotype was seen a few times. The chain carries TRBV7-2 and TRBJ1-1, with 8 nucleotides matching TRBD1. The CDR3 consists of 14 residues. V lost 4 bases and J lost 5; bases outside the gene matches: 6. Looked up from germline, CDR1 is SGHTA and CDR2 is FQGNSA. The CDR3 is CASSSYRGVTEAFF. CDR3 bases: TGTGCCAGCAGCTCATACAGGGGGGTGACTGAAGCTTTCTTT.

This clonotype appeared many times. The CDR3 sequence is CASSFRQGFDEQFF. CDR3 in DNA: TGCGCCAGCAGCTTCAGACAGGGTTTCGATGAGCAGTTCTTC. The chain employs TRBV5-1 and TRBJ2-1; 7 positions match TRBD1. The CDR3 is made up of 14 amino acids. V lost 2 bases to trimming and J lost 8 bases; unmatched junction nucleotides: 7. The germline CDR1 and CDR2 sequences are SGHRS and YFSETQ.

This clonotype was recorded a few times. The chain recombines TRBV12-3 or TRBV12-4 with TRBJ2-1, with D hard to call. CDR3 length: 12 residues. The ends were cut back, 4 bases at V and 5 bases at J, with 6 bases in the middle. Here the CDR3 reads CASSYRNNEQFF. The CDR3 DNA reads TGTGCCAGCAGTTACAGAAACAATGAGCAGTTCTTC.

The sample holds many counts of this clonotype. The chain has TRBV15 and TRBJ2-7; D may be TRBD1 (6 bases). Trimming pared 0 bases from V and 2 bases from J, leaving 11 bases between. The CDR3 runs 15 residues. Germline CDR1 is LNHNV and CDR2 is YYDKDF (reference sequence). The CDR3 coding sequence is TGTGCCACCAGCAGAGATCGCGGACAGCCCTACGAGCAGTACGTC. Protein product: CATSRDRGQPYEQYV.

The CDR3 DNA sequence: TGTGCCAGCAGCTTGGGGTACATTCAGTACTTC. It codes for CASSLGYIQYF. V gene TRBV7-2 combines with J gene TRBJ2-4; the D is unclear. CDR3 length: 11 residues. CDR1 SGHTA and CDR2 FQGNSA come from the germline V gene. V lost 3 bases and J 8 bases, leaving 5 bases between the germline ends.

The chain links TRBV7-2 to TRBJ1-1; 7 bases fit TRBD1. With V trimmed by 1 base and J by 3 bases, 5 bases remained unmatched. Germline V CDR1 and CDR2: SGHTA, FQGNSA. This CDR3 comprises 15 residues. Written as DNA, the CDR3 is TGTGCCAGCAGCTTAGACAGGGGCGGGTACACTGAAGCTTTCTTT. Its translation is CASSLDRGGYTEAFF.

The table lists this clonotype with many counts. The rearrangement joins TRBV7-9 to TRBJ2-5, with 8 bases fitting TRBD1. Germline CDR1 SEHNR, CDR2 FQNEAQ (reference sequence). The CDR3 sequence is 16 residues long. Germline trimming cut 5 bases from V and 3 bases from J; bases unmatched to any gene: 11. The CDR3 DNA follows: TGTGCCAGCAGCGTTTGGGACAGGAGCTCCGAAGAGACCCAGTACTTC. Translation: CASSVWDRSSEETQYF.